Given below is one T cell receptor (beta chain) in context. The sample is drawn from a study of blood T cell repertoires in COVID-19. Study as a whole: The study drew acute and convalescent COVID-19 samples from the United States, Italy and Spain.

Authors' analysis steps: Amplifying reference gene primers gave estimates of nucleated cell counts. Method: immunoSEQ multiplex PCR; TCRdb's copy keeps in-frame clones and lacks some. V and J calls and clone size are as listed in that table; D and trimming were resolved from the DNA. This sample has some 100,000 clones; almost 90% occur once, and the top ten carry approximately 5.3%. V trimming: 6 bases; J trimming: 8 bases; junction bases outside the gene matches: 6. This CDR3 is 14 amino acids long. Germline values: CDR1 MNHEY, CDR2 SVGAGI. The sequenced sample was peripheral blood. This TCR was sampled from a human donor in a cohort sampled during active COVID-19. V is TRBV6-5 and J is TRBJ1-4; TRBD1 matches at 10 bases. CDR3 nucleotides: TGTGCCAGCAGACTCGGGACAGGGGCAGAAAAACTGTTTTTT. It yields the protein CASRLGTGAEKLFF.